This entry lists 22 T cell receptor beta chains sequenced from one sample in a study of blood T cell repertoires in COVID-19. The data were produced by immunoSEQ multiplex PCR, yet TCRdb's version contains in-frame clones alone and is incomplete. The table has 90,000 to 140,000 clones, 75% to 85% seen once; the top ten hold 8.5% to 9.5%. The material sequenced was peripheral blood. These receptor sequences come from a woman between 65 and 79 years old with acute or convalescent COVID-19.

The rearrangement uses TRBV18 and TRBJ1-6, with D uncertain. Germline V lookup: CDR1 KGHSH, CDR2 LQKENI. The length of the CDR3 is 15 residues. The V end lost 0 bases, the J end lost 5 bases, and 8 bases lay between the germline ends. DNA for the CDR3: TGTGCCAGCTCACCACCCGACGGGAATAATTCACCCCTCCACTTT. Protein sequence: CASSPPDGNNSPLHF.

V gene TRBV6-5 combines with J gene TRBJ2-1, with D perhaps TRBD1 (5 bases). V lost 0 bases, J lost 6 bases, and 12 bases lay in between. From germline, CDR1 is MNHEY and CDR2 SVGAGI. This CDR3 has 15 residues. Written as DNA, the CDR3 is TGTGCCAGCAGTTACTCTGGGGCAAACACCAATGAGCAGTTCTTC. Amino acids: CASSYSGANTNEQFF.

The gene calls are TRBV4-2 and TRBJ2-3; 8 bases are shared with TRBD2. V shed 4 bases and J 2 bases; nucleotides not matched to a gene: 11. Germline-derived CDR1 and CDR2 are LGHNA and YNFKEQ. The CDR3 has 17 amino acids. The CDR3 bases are TGTGCCAGCAGCCCCCGGGGAGCGGGAGTTTTCACAGATACGCAGTATTTT. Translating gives CASSPRGAGVFTDTQYF.

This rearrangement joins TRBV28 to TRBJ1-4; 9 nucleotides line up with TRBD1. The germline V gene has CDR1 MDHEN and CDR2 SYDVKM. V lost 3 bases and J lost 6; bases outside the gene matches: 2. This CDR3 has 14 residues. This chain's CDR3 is CASSLGQGHEKLFF. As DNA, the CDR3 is TGTGCCAGCAGTTTGGGACAGGGCCATGAAAAACTGTTTTTT. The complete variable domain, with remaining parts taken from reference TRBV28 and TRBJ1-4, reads DVKVTQSSRYLVKRTGEKVFLECVQDMDHENMFWYRQDPGLGLRLIYFSYDVKMKEKGDIPEGYSVSREKKERFSLILESASTNQTSMYLCASSLGQGHEKLFFGSGTQLSVL.

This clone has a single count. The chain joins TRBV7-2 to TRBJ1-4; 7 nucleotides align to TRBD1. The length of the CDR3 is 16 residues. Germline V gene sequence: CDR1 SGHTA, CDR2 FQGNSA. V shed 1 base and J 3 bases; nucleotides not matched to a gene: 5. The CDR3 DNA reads TGTGCCAGCAGCTTAGTTCCGGGACAGCCTAATGAAAAACTGTTTTTT. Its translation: CASSLVPGQPNEKLFF.

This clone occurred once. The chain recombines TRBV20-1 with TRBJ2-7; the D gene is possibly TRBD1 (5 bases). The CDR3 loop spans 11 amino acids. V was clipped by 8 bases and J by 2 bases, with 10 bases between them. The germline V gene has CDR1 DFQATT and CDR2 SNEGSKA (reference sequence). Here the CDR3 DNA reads TGCAGTACAGGACCAACCTACGAGCAGTACTTC. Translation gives CSTGPTYEQYF.

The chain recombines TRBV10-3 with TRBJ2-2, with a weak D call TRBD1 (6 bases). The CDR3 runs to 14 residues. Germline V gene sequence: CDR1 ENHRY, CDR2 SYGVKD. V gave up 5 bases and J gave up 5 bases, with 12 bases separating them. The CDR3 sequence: CAISIRDTTGELFF. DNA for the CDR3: TGTGCCATCAGTATCCGGGACACTACCGGGGAGCTGTTTTTT.

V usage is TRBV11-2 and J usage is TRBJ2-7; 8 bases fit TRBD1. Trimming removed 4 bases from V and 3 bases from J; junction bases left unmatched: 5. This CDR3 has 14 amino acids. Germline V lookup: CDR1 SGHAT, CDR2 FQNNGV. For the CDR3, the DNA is TGTGCCAGCAGCTCTATGACAGGGGTCTACGAGCAGTACTTC. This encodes CASSSMTGVYEQYF.

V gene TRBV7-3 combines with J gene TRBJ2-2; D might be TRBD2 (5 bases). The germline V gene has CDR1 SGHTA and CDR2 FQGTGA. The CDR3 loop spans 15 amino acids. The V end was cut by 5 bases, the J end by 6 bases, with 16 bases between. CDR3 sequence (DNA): TGTGCCAGCAGCACCGGGCTAGCTGGGGCCGGGGAGCTGTTTTTT. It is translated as CASSTGLAGAGELFF.

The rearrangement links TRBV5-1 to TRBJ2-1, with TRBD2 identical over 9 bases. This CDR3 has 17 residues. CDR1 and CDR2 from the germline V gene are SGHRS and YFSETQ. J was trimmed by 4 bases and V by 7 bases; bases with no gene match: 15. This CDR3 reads CASRRGQREVSYNEQFF. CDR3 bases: TGCGCCAGCCGCCGCGGGCAGCGGGAGGTCTCGTACAATGAGCAGTTCTTC.

The CDR3 sequence is CASSYTGSSYEQYF. The CDR3 region has the DNA TGTGCCAGCAGTTATACGGGTAGCTCCTACGAGCAGTACTTC. The rearrangement uses TRBV6-2 or TRBV6-3 and TRBJ2-7; D gene ambiguous. From germline, CDR1 is MNHEY and CDR2 SVGEGT. CDR3 length: 14 residues. Trimming removed 3 bases from V and 0 bases from J, with 9 bases in between.

CDR3 sequence reads: CASSLGLAGGLNTQYF. CDR3 DNA: TGTGCCAGCAGCTTGGGACTAGCGGGGGGGCTAAATACGCAGTATTTT. V usage is TRBV11-3 and J usage is TRBJ2-3; 16 bases are a match to TRBD2. Germline V gives CDR1 SGHNT, CDR2 YENEEA. This CDR3 contains 16 residues. V lost 3 bases, J lost 7 bases, and 4 bases stayed unmatched.

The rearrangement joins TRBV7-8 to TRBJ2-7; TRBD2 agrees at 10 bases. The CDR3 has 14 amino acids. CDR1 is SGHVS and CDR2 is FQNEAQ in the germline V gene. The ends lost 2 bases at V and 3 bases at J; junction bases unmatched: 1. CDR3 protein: CASSLPSGSYEQYF. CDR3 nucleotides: TGTGCCAGCAGCTTACCTAGCGGGAGCTACGAGCAGTACTTC.

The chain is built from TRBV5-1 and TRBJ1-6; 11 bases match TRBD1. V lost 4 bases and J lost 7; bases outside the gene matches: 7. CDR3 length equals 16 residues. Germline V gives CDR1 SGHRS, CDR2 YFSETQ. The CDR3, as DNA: TGCGCCAGCAGCAGAGGACAGGGGGCGCAGAATTCACCCCTCCACTTT. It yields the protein CASSRGQGAQNSPLHF.

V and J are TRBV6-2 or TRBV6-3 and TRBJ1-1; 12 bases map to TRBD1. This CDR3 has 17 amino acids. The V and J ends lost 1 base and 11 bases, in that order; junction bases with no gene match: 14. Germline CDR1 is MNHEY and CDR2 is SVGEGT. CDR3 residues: CASSYFRPGQGAYGAFF. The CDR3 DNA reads TGTGCCAGCAGTTACTTCCGACCGGGACAGGGGGCTTATGGGGCTTTCTTT.

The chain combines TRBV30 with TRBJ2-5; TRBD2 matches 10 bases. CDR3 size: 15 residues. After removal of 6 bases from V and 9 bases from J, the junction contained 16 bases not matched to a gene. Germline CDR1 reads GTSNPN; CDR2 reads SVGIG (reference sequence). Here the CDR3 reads CACSRTSGMPGAQYF. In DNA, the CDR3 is TGTGCCTGCTCCCGGACTAGCGGTATGCCAGGGGCCCAGTACTTC. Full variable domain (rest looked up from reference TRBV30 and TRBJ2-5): SQTIHQWPATLVQPVGSPLSLECTVEGTSNPNLYWYRQAAGRGLQLLFYSVGIGQISSEVPQNLSASRPQDRQFILSSKKLLLSDSGFYLCACSRTSGMPGAQYFGPGTRLLVL.

In DNA form, the CDR3 reads TGCGCCAGCGGAACCTCGACAGTCAAAAATGAGCAGTTCTTC. Its translation is CASGTSTVKNEQFF. The chain combines TRBV5-1 with TRBJ2-1; TRBD1 might be the D (5 bases). The CDR3 extends over 14 amino acids. Germline assignment: CDR1 SGHRS and CDR2 YFSETQ. V was clipped by 7 bases and J by 7 bases, with 18 bases between them. Together with reference TRBV5-1 and TRBJ2-1, the CDR3 gives the full variable domain: KAGVTQTPRYLIKTRGQQVTLSCSPISGHRSVSWYQQTPGQGLQFLFEYFSETQRNKGNFPGRFSGRQFSNSRSEMNVSTLELGDSALYLCASGTSTVKNEQFFGPGTRLTVL.

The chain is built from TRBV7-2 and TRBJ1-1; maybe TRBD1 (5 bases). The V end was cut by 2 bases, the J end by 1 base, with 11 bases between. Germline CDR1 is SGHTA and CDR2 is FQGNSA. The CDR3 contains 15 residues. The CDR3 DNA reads TGTGCCAGCAGCTTACCTGACAGAGGGAACACTGAAGCTTTCTTT. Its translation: CASSLPDRGNTEAFF.

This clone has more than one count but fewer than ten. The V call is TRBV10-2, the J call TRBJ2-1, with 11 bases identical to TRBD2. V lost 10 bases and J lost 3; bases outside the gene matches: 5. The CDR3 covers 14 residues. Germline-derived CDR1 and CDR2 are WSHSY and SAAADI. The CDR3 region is CATNLAGGYNEQFF. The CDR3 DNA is TGCGCCACCAACCTAGCGGGGGGCTACAATGAGCAGTTCTTC.

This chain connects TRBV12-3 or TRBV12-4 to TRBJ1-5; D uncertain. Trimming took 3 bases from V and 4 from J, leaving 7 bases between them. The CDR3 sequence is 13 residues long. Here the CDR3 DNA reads TGTGCCAGCAGTTTTCTTCCGAATCAGCCCCAGCATTTT. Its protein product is CASSFLPNQPQHF.

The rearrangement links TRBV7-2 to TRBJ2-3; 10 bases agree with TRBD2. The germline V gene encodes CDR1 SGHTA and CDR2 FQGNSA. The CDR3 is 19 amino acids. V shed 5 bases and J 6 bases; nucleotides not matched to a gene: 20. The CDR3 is CASSRENRRASGGGDTQYF. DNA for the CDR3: TGTGCCAGCAGCCGGGAAAACCGGCGGGCTAGCGGGGGAGGTGATACGCAGTATTTT.

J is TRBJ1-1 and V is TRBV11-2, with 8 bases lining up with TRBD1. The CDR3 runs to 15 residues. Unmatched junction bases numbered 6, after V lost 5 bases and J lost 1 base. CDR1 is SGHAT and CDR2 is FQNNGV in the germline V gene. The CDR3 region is CASSATGGSNTEAFF. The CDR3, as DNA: TGTGCCAGCAGCGCAACAGGGGGTTCGAACACTGAAGCTTTCTTT.